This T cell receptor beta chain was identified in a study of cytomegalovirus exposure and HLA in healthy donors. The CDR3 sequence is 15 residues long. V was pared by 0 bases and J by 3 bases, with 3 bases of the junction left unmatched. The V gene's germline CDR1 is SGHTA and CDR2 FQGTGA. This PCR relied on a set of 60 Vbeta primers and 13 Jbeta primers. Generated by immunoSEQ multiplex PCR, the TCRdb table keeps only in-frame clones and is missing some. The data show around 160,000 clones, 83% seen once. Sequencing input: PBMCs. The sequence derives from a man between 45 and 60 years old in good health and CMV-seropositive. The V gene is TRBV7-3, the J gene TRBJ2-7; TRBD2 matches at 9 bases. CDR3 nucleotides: TGTGCCAGCAGCTTAACTCCTAGCGGGGTCTACGAGCAGTACTTC. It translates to CASSLTPSGVYEQYF.